The entry below describes one TCR beta chain. Sequencing used immunoSEQ multiplex PCR; TCRdb keeps in-frame clones, though not all of them. The table shows 95,000 to 150,000 clones, with 60% to 85% occurring only once. The CDR3 spans 17 residues. Trimming took off 4 bases at V and 0 bases at J, with 13 bases between the two ends. Germline V lookup: CDR1 LGHNA, CDR2 YNFKEQ. The data are from a study of blood T cell repertoires in COVID-19. The origin of this receptor is a human donor with acute or convalescent COVID-19. The donor label of this sample is uncertain. The chain is built from TRBV4-2 and TRBJ2-6, with D maybe TRBD1 (6 bases). The sample comprised peripheral blood. The CDR3 reads CASSPGQHSSGANVLTF. CDR3 coding DNA: TGTGCCAGCAGCCCCGGACAGCATTCCTCTGGGGCCAACGTCCTGACTTTC.